This TCR beta chain was sequenced during a study of PD-1 blockade in mismatch repair-deficient tumors. Notes on the study in general: Tumor-resident clones, often absent from pretreatment blood, expanded after pembrolizumab and then contracted.

TCRs were sequenced from a few patients responding to pembrolizumab. A word on this clone: As yet, its antigen is unknown.

Trimming at V came to 8 bases and at J to 2 bases, leaving 9 bases not matched to a gene. The CDR3 totals 15 residues. Germline V gene lookup returns CDR1 SGHNT and CDR2 YENEEA. Only in-frame clones appear in the TCRdb table, and some are missing; sequencing was by immunoSEQ multiplex PCR. The sample includes roughly 120,000 clones, almost 90% seen only once; the top ten take over 9.5%. The receptor's source is an adult with mismatch repair-deficient cancer. The source was peripheral blood, collected approximately 70 weeks after starting pembrolizumab. The chain carries TRBV11-3 and TRBJ2-1; 7 nucleotides line up with TRBD1. For the CDR3, the DNA is TGTGCCAGCCAAAACAGGGGCAGCGCCTACAATGAGCAGTTCTTC. Protein: CASQNRGSAYNEQFF.